This TCR beta chain was sequenced during a study of cytomegalovirus exposure and HLA in healthy donors. The overall study: The study's early data release held about 85 million unique TCRs from HLA-typed donors.

Study results and limitations: It was only CMV serostatus that was available as immune exposure information. Rare TCR sequences predominated, though certain public TCRs were found in many donors. Most TCR beta V segments were productive about 90% or about 30% of the time in an earlier analysis.

The table lists this clone with a count of one. Its antigen is undetermined. Primers for the PCR totalled 60 Vbeta and 13 Jbeta. Data came from immunoSEQ multiplex PCR; TCRdb stores just in-frame clones and leaves some out. Here the sample spans under 200,000 clones, around 84% being singletons. The clonotype was recovered from a male donor in good health and CMV-seropositive. Sequenced input: PBMCs.

DNA of the CDR3: TGTGCCAGCAGCTTCACAGGGGGATACTCTGGAAACACCATATATTTT. Translation: CASSFTGGYSGNTIYF. The V call is TRBV7-2, the J call TRBJ1-3; 8 bases are shared with TRBD1. The CDR3 extends over 16 amino acids. V trimming: 3 bases; J trimming: 0 bases; junction bases outside the gene matches: 4. Per germline, CDR1 SGHTA and CDR2 FQGNSA.